This T cell receptor beta chain derives from a study of metastatic and nonmetastatic thyroid tumors. Study-wide background: Across blood and tumor or nodule tissue, repertoires from malignant and benign thyroid patients were compared with one another.

TCRdb re-called the PCR reads through MiXCR. The repertoire consists of some 8,000 clones, with 20% to 30% occurring once and the leading ten covering 26%. This clone was seen only a few times. Antigen: not known. Study-wide results and caveats: Malignant tumors reportedly showed significantly higher TCR beta diversity than benign nodules in both blood and tumor.

The germline V gene has CDR1 MNHNS and CDR2 SASEGT. The CDR3 contains 15 residues. With 7 bases clipped from V and 2 bases from J, the junction kept 10 bases outside the gene matches. Ahead of thyroid surgery, no patient had received treatment of any kind. This receptor was obtained from a female donor with papillary thyroid cancer or a benign thyroid nodule (not recorded which). Some clones in this sample may be carry-over from other donors' samples. The sequencing sample was made of tumor tissue. The chain has TRBV6-1 and TRBJ2-7; TRBD1 aligns across 8 bases. DNA of the CDR3: TGTGCCAGCACCGACAGGGGCTTTACTACCTACGAGCAGTACTTC. Translating gives CASTDRGFTTYEQYF.